This T cell receptor (beta chain) was identified in a study of cytomegalovirus exposure and HLA in healthy donors. For the donor in question, CMV serostatus went unrecorded. Turning to this clone: Its specificity is unknown.

The primer mix had 60 Vbeta and 13 Jbeta primers. Assay used: immunoSEQ multiplex PCR; TCRdb lists only in-frame clones, some missing. The data show some 140,000 clones, with 66% seen just once and roughly 1.7% held by the top ten. Study conclusions and caveats: Reported findings show TCR beta sequences accurately forecast HLA-A and HLA-B alleles in most subjects. Apart from CMV serostatus, no immune exposure information was available.

Germline CDR1 and CDR2: SGHNT and YENEEA. CDR3 length: 16 amino acids. Trimming took off 1 base at V and 3 bases at J, with 16 bases between the two ends. V usage is TRBV11-3 and J usage is TRBJ2-7; D gene unclear. Material: PBMCs. This TCR was sampled from a human donor in good health. The CDR3 nucleotides read TGTGCCAGCAGCTTAGGCTCAATGGAGACTGGCTACGAGCAGTACTTC. Translated: CASSLGSMETGYEQYF.